These 8 T cell receptor beta chains originate from one sample sequenced in a study of CD8 T cells in Susac syndrome. When the RNA was reverse transcribed, random hexamers were used with an input of about 0.5 to 1 ug. TCRdb redid the calling of the immunoSEQ multiplex PCR reads with MiXCR, one entry per CDR3 protein. The sample carries 180,000 or so distinct CDR3 sequences, around 94% recorded once. Sample: CD4+ T cells from PBMCs. The receptors were gathered from a human donor in good health.

The rearrangement joins TRBV29-1 to TRBJ1-1; D might be TRBD1 (5 bases). V was shortened by 7 bases and J by 0 bases, with 12 bases between the two germline ends. This CDR3 spans 13 amino acids. Per germline, CDR1 SQVTM and CDR2 ANQGSEA. The CDR3 DNA sequence: TGCAGCGCCGGGACTCTCATGAACACTGAAGCTTTCTTT. Translating gives CSAGTLMNTEAFF.

This sequence joins TRBV9 and TRBJ2-1, with a tentative D call TRBD1 (7 bases). Germline CDR1 SGDLS, CDR2 YYNGEE. There are 16 residues in the CDR3. V was trimmed by 3 bases and J by 7 bases, leaving 20 bases between them. CDR3 in amino acids: CASSAQLLQGRNEQFF. DNA for the CDR3: TGTGCCAGCAGCGCCCAACTACTACAGGGGAGGAATGAGCAGTTCTTC.

DNA for the CDR3: TGTGCCAGCAGCCCCAAGGACAGGGCCAACACCATATATTTT. Protein product: CASSPKDRANTIYF. This sequence joins TRBV7-9 and TRBJ1-3; 8 nucleotides align to TRBD1. With V trimmed by 5 bases and J by 7 bases, 7 bases remained unmatched. Looked up from germline, CDR1 is SEHNR and CDR2 is FQNEAQ (reference sequence). This CDR3 comprises 14 residues.

DNA for the CDR3: TGTGCCAGCAGCACCGGGACTCTGGAGACCCAGTACTTC. Translation gives CASSTGTLETQYF. The chain employs TRBV5-4 and TRBJ2-5, with a weak D call TRBD2 (6 bases). V lost 4 bases and J 5 bases, leaving 12 bases between the germline ends. CDR3 length: 13 residues. Looked up from germline, CDR1 is SGHNT and CDR2 is YYREEE (reference sequence).

This rearrangement joins TRBV6-2 or TRBV6-3 to TRBJ1-1, with D perhaps TRBD1 (5 bases). The CDR3 extends over 11 amino acids. CDR1 MNHEY and CDR2 SVGEGT come from the germline V gene. The germline V and J ends were trimmed by 6 bases and 6 bases, with 8 bases remaining between them. Written as DNA, the CDR3 is TGTGCCAGCAGGACAGAAGCTGAAGCTTTCTTT. It yields the protein CASRTEAEAFF.

This clonotype was recorded once. V gene TRBV29-1 combines with J gene TRBJ1-5, with D maybe TRBD1 (5 bases). Germline assignment: CDR1 SQVTM and CDR2 ANQGSEA. V dropped 5 bases and J dropped 7 bases, with 12 bases sitting between them. There are 12 residues in the CDR3. The CDR3 is CSVRGGGQPQHF. Here the CDR3 DNA reads TGCAGCGTTCGGGGGGGTGGCCAGCCCCAGCATTTT. The full variable domain, with the rest looked up from reference TRBV29-1 and TRBJ1-5, is SAVISQKPSRDICQRGTSLTIQCQVDSQVTMMFWYRQQPGQSLTLIATANQGSEATYESGFVIDKFPISRPNLTFSTLTVSNMSPEDSSIYLCSVRGGGQPQHFGDGTRLSIL.

This chain uses TRBV4-2 with TRBJ2-3; D is undetermined. Trimming shortened V by 0 bases and J by 1 base, and 5 bases separated the two germline ends. The length of the CDR3 is 14 residues. Germline CDR1 is LGHNA and CDR2 is YNFKEQ. The DNA of the CDR3 is TGTGCCAGCAGCCAAGATCAGGGCACAGATACGCAGTATTTT. Translation: CASSQDQGTDTQYF.

J is TRBJ1-2 and V is TRBV5-1; D gene ambiguous. Germline CDR1 is SGHRS and CDR2 is YFSETQ. Trimming stripped 4 bases from V and 5 bases from J, with 15 bases between. The length of the CDR3 is 14 residues. CDR3 DNA: TGCGCCAGCAGCCTCAATTACATGGGGTATGGCTACACCTTC. This sequence encodes CASSLNYMGYGYTF.